This T cell receptor (beta chain) was sequenced in a study of blood T cell repertoires in COVID-19. In the study overall: COVID-19 samples from acute and convalescent phases originated in the United States, Italy and Spain. Nucleic acid was either cDNA or gDNA, and it came from T cells, B-cell-depleted T cells, or PBMCs.

The protocol was immunoSEQ multiplex PCR, while the TCRdb copy is restricted to in-frame clones and leaves out a portion. The sample consists of over 200,000 clones, roughly 87% of them appearing once. The V and J ends lost 4 bases and 6 bases respectively, with 19 bases between them. The CDR3 spans 15 residues. Germline assignment: CDR1 GTSNPN and CDR2 SVGIG (reference sequence). Recruits, aged about 18 to 95 years, lived in roughly 22 US areas. Participants' reported clinical history set cohort assignment. This receptor was obtained from a man between 18 and 35 years old with acute COVID-19. The J gene is TRBJ2-1, the V gene TRBV30; D is uncertain. The specimen was PBMCs or T cells enriched from blood (not recorded which). CDR3 loop: CAWTPGQATANEQFF. The DNA of the CDR3 is TGTGCCTGGACCCCTGGGCAGGCCACCGCCAATGAGCAGTTCTTC.